This note documents a single T cell receptor (beta chain) sequence. Its antigen is unknown. The junction differs from germline at one of its ends, possibly a read error. The data originate from a study of STAT5B mutations in CD4+ large granular lymphocyte leukemia. Findings and caveats of the study: TRBV06-family usage was enriched in top patient clones (8/27) versus controls (2/35). Patient CD4-sorted repertoires looked more clonal than healthy CD4+ repertoires, even without putative leukemic clones.

In the original analysis: Productive clonotypes were detectable down to 2.59 x 10-5 frequency. Using immunoSEQ multiplex PCR, the repertoire was profiled, and TCRdb retains in-frame clones only, with some absent. The DNA gave D and trimming, while V, J and clone size come from that table. The profile shows around 33,000 clones, 70% to 85% of them singletons. In germline, CDR1 is MNHNS, CDR2 SASEGT. The CDR3 contains 17 residues. Input material: CD4+ T cells from blood buffy coats. This receptor was identified in a human donor in good health. The chain has TRBV6-1 and TRBJ1-1; no firm D call. For the CDR3, the DNA is TGTGCCAGCAGAGAAGGGTGGGAGCCAGTGAGGAACACTGAAGCTTTCTTT. It yields the protein CASREGWEPVRNTEAFF.